This is a list of T cell receptor beta chains from one sample in a study of blood T cell repertoires in COVID-19. Profiled with immunoSEQ multiplex PCR; TCRdb holds only in-frame clones, not every one. The profile shows some 210,000 clones, about 91% of them singletons. Specimen: peripheral blood. The receptor source for this set is a middle-aged woman with acute or convalescent COVID-19. Each CDR3 is given with its conserved first and last residue. Rows give clone size only sometimes, using once, few, many, or a class for an expanded clone.

clone_size: NA; v_call: TRBV7-8; j_call: TRBJ1-6; cdr3_aa: CASSLIGVPNNSPLHF
clone_size: NA; v_call: TRBV5-6; j_call: TRBJ2-1; cdr3_aa: CASRRRGNEQFF
clone_size: many; v_call: TRBV18; j_call: TRBJ1-4; cdr3_aa: CASSRNRDSNEKLFF
clone_size: once; v_call: TRBV6-5; j_call: TRBJ2-1; cdr3_aa: CAIRNRGSYNEQFF
clone_size: NA; v_call: TRBV19; j_call: TRBJ2-2; cdr3_aa: CASSIRVRGELFF
clone_size: NA; v_call: TRBV12-3/TRBV12-4; j_call: TRBJ1-1; cdr3_aa: CASSFSVWTEAFF
clone_size: NA; v_call: TRBV7-8; j_call: TRBJ1-2; cdr3_aa: CASSLDSNLNGYTF
clone_size: NA; v_call: TRBV2; j_call: TRBJ1-5; cdr3_aa: CASSGQGMRQPQHF
clone_size: NA; v_call: TRBV3-1/TRBV3-2; j_call: TRBJ2-1; cdr3_aa: CASSQDPVSSGGFYNEQFF
clone_size: NA; v_call: TRBV4-1; j_call: TRBJ1-2; cdr3_aa: CASSQSSGGASYGYTF
clone_size: NA; v_call: TRBV18; j_call: TRBJ1-3; cdr3_aa: CASSPGVGGTGNTIYF
clone_size: NA; v_call: TRBV7-8; j_call: TRBJ1-3; cdr3_aa: CASSLGRRNTIYF
clone_size: NA; v_call: TRBV2; j_call: TRBJ1-2; cdr3_aa: CASSETTRGYGYTF
clone_size: NA; v_call: TRBV2; j_call: TRBJ1-2; cdr3_aa: CASSPDRVGGVGYGYTF
clone_size: NA; v_call: TRBV5-4; j_call: TRBJ2-1; cdr3_aa: CASSLASNEQFF
clone_size: NA; v_call: TRBV7-7; j_call: TRBJ2-5; cdr3_aa: CASSYRVFETQYF
clone_size: once; v_call: TRBV5-1; j_call: TRBJ2-1; cdr3_aa: CASSLASAGASYNEQFF
clone_size: NA; v_call: TRBV3-1/TRBV3-2; j_call: TRBJ1-2; cdr3_aa: CASSQPGEQNYGYTF
clone_size: once; v_call: TRBV5-1; j_call: TRBJ2-5; cdr3_aa: CASSTDLARGETQYF
clone_size: NA; v_call: TRBV6-2/TRBV6-3; j_call: TRBJ1-5; cdr3_aa: CASSHQGNQPQHF
clone_size: NA; v_call: TRBV4-1; j_call: TRBJ2-1; cdr3_aa: CASSQVGLAGNEQFF